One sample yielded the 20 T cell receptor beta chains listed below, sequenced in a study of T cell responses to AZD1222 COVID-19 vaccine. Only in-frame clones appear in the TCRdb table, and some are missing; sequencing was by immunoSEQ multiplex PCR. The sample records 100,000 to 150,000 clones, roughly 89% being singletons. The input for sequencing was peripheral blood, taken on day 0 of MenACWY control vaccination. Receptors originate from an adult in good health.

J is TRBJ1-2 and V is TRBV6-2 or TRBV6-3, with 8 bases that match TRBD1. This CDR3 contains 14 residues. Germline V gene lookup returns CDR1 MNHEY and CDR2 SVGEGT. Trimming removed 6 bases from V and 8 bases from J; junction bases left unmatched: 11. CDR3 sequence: CASSRRGTGVGYTF. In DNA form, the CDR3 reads TGTGCCAGCAGCCGGCGTGGGACAGGAGTCGGCTACACCTTC.

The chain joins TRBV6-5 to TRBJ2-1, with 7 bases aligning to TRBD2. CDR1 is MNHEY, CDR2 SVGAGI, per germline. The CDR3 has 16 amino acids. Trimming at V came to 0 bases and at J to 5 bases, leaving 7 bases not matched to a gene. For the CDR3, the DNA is TGTGCCAGCAGTTACTCCGTTCTAGCGGCTAACAATGAGCAGTTCTTC. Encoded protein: CASSYSVLAANNEQFF.

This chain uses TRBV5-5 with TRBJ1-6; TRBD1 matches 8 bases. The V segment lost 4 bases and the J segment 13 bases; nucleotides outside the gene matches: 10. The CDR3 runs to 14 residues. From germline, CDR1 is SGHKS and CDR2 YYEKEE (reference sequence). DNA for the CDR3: TGTGCCAGCAGCCCGGACAGGGCCGTGGGGCCCCTCCACTTT. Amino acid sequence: CASSPDRAVGPLHF.

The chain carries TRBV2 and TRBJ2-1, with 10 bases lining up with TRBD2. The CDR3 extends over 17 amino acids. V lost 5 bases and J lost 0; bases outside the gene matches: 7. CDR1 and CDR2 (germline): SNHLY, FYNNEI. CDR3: CASSFVAGGHSYNEQFF. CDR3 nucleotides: TGTGCCAGCAGTTTCGTAGCGGGAGGCCACTCCTACAATGAGCAGTTCTTC. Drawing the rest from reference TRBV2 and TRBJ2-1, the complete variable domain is EPEVTQTPSHQVTQMGQEVILRCVPISNHLYFYWYRQILGQKVEFLVSFYNNEISEKSEIFDDQFSVERPDGSNFTLKIRSTKLEDSAMYFCASSFVAGGHSYNEQFFGPGTRLTVL.

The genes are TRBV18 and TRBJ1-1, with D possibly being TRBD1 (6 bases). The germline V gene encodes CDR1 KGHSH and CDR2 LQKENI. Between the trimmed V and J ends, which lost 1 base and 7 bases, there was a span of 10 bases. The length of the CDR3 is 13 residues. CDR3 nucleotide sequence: TGTGCCAGCTCACCACGGACAGAAAATGAAGCTTTCTTT. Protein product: CASSPRTENEAFF.

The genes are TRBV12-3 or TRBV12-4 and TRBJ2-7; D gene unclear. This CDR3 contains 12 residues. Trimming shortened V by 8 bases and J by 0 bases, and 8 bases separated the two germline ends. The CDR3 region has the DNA TGTGCCAGCGGACGCGTCTCCTACGAGCAGTACTTC. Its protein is CASGRVSYEQYF.

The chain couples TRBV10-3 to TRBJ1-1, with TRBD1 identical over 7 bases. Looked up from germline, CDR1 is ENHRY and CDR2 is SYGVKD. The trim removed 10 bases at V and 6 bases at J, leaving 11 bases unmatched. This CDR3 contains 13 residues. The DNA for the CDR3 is TGTGCCACCGTCTCAACAGGGGAAGCTGAAGCTTTCTTT. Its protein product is CATVSTGEAEAFF.

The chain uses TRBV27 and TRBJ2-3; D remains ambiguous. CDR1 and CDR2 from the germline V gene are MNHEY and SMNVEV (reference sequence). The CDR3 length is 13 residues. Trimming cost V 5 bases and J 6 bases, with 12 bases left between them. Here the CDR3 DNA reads TGTGCCAGCAGTCCCCAAGTCCCCGATACGCAGTATTTT. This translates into CASSPQVPDTQYF.

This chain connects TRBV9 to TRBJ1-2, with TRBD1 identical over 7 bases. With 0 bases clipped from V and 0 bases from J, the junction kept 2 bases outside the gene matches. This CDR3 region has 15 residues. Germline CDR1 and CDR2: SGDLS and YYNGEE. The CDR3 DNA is TGTGCCAGCAGCGTAGGAGGACAGGCTAACTATGGCTACACCTTC. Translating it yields CASSVGGQANYGYTF.

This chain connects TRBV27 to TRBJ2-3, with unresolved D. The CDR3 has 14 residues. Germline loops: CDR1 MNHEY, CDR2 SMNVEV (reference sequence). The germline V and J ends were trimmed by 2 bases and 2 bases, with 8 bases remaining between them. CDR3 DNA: TGTGCCAGCAGTTTAGGGCGTGACACAGATACGCAGTATTTT. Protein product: CASSLGRDTDTQYF.

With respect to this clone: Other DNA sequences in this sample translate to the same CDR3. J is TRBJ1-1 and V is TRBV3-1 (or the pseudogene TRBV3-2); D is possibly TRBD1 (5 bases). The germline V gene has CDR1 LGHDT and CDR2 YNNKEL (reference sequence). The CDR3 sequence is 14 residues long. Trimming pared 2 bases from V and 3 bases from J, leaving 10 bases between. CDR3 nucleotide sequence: TGTGCCAGCAGCCAACAGGGCTGGGACACTGAAGCTTTCTTT. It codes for CASSQQGWDTEAFF.

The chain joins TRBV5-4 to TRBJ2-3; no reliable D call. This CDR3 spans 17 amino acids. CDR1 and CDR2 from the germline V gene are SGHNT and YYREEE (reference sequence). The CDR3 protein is CATRMSPGSVRTDTQYF. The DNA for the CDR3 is TGTGCAACGCGCATGTCCCCCGGCAGCGTACGCACAGATACGCAGTATTTT.

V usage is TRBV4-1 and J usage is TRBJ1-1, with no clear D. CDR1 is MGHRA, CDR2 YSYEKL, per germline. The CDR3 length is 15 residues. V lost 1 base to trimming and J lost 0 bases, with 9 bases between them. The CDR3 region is CASSQAELMNTEAFF. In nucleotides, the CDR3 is TGCGCCAGCAGCCAAGCCGAACTGATGAACACTGAAGCTTTCTTT.

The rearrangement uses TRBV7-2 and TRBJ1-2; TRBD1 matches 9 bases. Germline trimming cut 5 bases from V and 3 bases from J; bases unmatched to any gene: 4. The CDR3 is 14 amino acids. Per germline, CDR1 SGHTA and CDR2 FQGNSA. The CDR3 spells CASSPDRGDYGYTF. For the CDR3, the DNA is TGTGCCAGCAGCCCGGACAGGGGCGACTATGGCTACACCTTC.

The CDR3 reads CASSGPTGTGDYEQYF. CDR3 coding DNA: TGTGCCAGCAGCGGACCCACCGGGACGGGAGATTACGAGCAGTACTTC. V and J are TRBV9 and TRBJ2-7; D might be TRBD2 (6 bases). Trimming stripped 3 bases from V and 4 bases from J, with 20 bases between. From germline, CDR1 is SGDLS and CDR2 YYNGEE. The CDR3 is 16 amino acids. Full variable domain (rest looked up from reference TRBV9 and TRBJ2-7): DSGVTQTPKHLITATGQRVTLRCSPRSGDLSVYWYQQSLDQGLQFLIQYYNGEERAKGNILERFSAQQFPDLHSELNLSSLELGDSALYFCASSGPTGTGDYEQYFGPGTRLTVT.

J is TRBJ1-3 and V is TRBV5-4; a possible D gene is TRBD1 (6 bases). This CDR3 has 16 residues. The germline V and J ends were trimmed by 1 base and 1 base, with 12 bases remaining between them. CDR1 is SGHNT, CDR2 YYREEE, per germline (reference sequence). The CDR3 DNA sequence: TGTGCCAGCAGCTTGACCCAGGGGTGGTCTGGAAACACCATATATTTT. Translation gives CASSLTQGWSGNTIYF.

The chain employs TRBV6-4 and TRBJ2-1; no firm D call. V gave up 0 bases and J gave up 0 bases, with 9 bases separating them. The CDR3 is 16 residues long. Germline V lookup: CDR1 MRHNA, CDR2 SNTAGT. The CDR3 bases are TGTGCCAGCAGTGACTCTGCCACCAGCTCCTACAATGAGCAGTTCTTC. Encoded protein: CASSDSATSSYNEQFF.

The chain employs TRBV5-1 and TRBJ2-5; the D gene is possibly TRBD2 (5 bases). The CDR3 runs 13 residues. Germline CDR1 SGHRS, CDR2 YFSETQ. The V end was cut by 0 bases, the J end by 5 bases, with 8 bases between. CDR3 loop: CASSLGGSETQYF. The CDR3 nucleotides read TGCGCCAGCAGCTTGGGAGGGTCGGAGACCCAGTACTTC.

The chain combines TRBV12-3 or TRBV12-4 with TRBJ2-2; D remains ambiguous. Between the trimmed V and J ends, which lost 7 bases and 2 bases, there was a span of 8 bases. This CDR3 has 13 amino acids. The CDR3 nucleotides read TGTGCCAGCACTAGGGAAAACACCGGGGAGCTGTTTTTT. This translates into CASTRENTGELFF.

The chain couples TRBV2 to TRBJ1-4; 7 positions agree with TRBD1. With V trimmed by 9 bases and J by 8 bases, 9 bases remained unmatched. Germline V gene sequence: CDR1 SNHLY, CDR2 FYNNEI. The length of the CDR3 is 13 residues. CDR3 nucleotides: TGTGCCAGTGGCGGGACAGACAGGGAAAAACTGTTTTTT. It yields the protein CASGGTDREKLFF.